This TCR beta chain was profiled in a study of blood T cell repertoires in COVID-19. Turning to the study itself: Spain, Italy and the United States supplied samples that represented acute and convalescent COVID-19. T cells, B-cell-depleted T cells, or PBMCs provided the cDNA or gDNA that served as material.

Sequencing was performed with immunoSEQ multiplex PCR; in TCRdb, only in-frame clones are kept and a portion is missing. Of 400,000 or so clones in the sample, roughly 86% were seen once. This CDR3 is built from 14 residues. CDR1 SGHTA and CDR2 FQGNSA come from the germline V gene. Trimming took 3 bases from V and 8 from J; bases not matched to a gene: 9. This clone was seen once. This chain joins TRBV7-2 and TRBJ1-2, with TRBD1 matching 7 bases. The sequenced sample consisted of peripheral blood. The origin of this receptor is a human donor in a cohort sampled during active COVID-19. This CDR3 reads CASSLDRPQGGYTF. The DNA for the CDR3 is TGTGCCAGCAGCTTGGACAGGCCCCAGGGAGGCTACACCTTC.